Below are 18 T cell receptor beta chains sequenced from a single sample in a study of T cells of healthy individuals. TCRdb fed the 5' RACE reads into MiXCR, producing one record per CDR3 protein. Altogether around 53,000 distinct CDR3 sequences are present, over 12% being singletons, with the ten largest covering more than 15%. Receptor source: a human donor in good health.

This clonotype has at least ten counts. This rearrangement joins TRBV6-2 or TRBV6-3 to TRBJ2-7, with TRBD1 identical over 12 bases. Per the germline V gene, CDR1 is MNHEY and CDR2 is SVGEGT. Trimming took 2 bases from V and 7 from J; bases not matched to a gene: 15. This CDR3 has 18 residues. The CDR3 DNA is TGTGCCAGCAGTTACCTTAACATACCGGGACAGGGGGCTTGGGAGCAGTACTTC. Translated, it gives CASSYLNIPGQGAWEQYF.

This clonotype was counted ten times or more. The chain has TRBV7-9 and TRBJ1-2; D call uncertain. The V gene lost 0 bases and the J gene lost 3 bases, with 5 bases spanning the gap. Germline CDR1 and CDR2: SEHNR and FQNEAQ (reference sequence). The CDR3 consists of 13 residues. The CDR3 is CASSLAGYYGYTF. CDR3 DNA sequence: TGTGCCAGCAGCTTAGCGGGCTACTATGGCTACACCTTC.

The V and J genes are TRBV18 and TRBJ1-4, with unresolved D. Between the trimmed V and J ends, which lost 0 bases and 3 bases, there was a span of 2 bases. The CDR3 has 13 amino acids. The germline V gene has CDR1 KGHSH and CDR2 LQKENI. The CDR3 sequence is CASSPPSNEKLFF. The CDR3 bases are TGTGCCAGCTCACCACCATCTAATGAAAAACTGTTTTTT.

The rearrangement joins TRBV27 to TRBJ2-7; 8 nucleotides align to TRBD2. V lost 5 bases to trimming and J lost 2 bases; unmatched junction nucleotides: 5. The CDR3 totals 14 residues. Germline V CDR1 and CDR2: MNHEY, SMNVEV (reference sequence). The CDR3 nucleotides read TGTGCCAGCAGTCCCGGGACTAGACCCTACGAGCAGTACTTC. Its translation is CASSPGTRPYEQYF.

This clonotype was counted at least ten times. The CDR3 DNA reads TGTGCCAGCAGTGAAGGGGTCGGGACAGGGGGCGCGGACGAGCAGTACTTC. It translates to CASSEGVGTGGADEQYF. The V gene is TRBV6-1, the J gene TRBJ2-7; 12 positions match TRBD1. The CDR3 extends over 17 amino acids. After removal of 1 base from V and 5 bases from J, the junction contained 9 bases not matched to a gene. Germline V gene lookup returns CDR1 MNHNS and CDR2 SASEGT.

About this clonotype: With a much larger clone just one base away, this may be a read error. This chain joins TRBV4-3 and TRBJ1-6, with D uncertain. The germline gives CDR1 LGHNA, CDR2 YSLEER. The CDR3 sequence is 15 residues long. DNA of the CDR3: TGCGCCAGCAGCCACCCCACCCCCGGGAATTCACACCTCCACTTT. Protein: CASSHPTPGNSHLHF.

A note on this clonotype: A much bigger clone sits one base away, suggesting this may be a read error. The chain combines TRBV30 with TRBJ2-5; tentative D call: TRBD2 (5 bases). This CDR3 is built from 11 residues. Germline values: CDR1 GTSNPN, CDR2 SVGIG (reference sequence). The CDR3 nucleotides read TGTGCCTGGAGCCTTGGGGAGACCAAGTACTTC. It specifies CAWSLGETKYF.

At least ten counts were recorded for this clonotype. The CDR3 bases are TGCAGCGTCCGGACAGGGGCCTTTAATGAAAAACTGTTTTTT. As protein: CSVRTGAFNEKLFF. The chain carries TRBV29-1 and TRBJ1-4, with 9 nucleotides matching TRBD1. Germline trimming cut 6 bases from V and 4 bases from J; bases unmatched to any gene: 6. The CDR3 has 14 amino acids. The germline V gene encodes CDR1 SQVTM and CDR2 ANQGSEA.

This clonotype was detected ten times or more. This chain uses TRBV29-1 with TRBJ2-1; a possible D gene is TRBD2 (5 bases). The V gene lost 6 bases and the J gene lost 5 bases, with 11 bases spanning the gap. Germline CDR1 is SQVTM and CDR2 is ANQGSEA. The length of the CDR3 is 12 residues. The CDR3 bases are TGCAGCGTCAGGACTGCCGACAATGAGCAGTTCTTC. As protein: CSVRTADNEQFF.

The chain uses TRBV12-3 or TRBV12-4 and TRBJ2-5; 11 bases agree with TRBD2. This CDR3 has 14 amino acids. The V and J ends lost 2 bases and 5 bases, in that order; junction bases with no gene match: 1. In DNA, the CDR3 is TGTGCCAGCAGTTTACGACTAGCGGGGGAGACCCAGTACTTC. Amino acids: CASSLRLAGETQYF.

The chain couples TRBV5-1 to TRBJ1-1; maybe TRBD1 (6 bases). Germline V gene sequence: CDR1 SGHRS, CDR2 YFSETQ. The CDR3 sequence is 15 residues long. V lost 4 bases to trimming and J lost 2 bases, with 15 bases between them. CDR3 in DNA: TGCGCCAGCAGCCGGCAAGGGGGGTACAACACTGAAGCTTTCTTT. It encodes CASSRQGGYNTEAFF.

This clonotype was recorded at least ten times. The gene calls are TRBV14 and TRBJ2-5; no definite D call. The CDR3 spans 13 residues. The germline V and J ends were trimmed by 1 base and 6 bases, with 9 bases remaining between them. Germline lookup yields CDR1 SGHDN and CDR2 FVKESK. CDR3 sequence: CASSQGLRKTQYF. DNA for the CDR3: TGTGCCAGCAGCCAAGGCCTTCGAAAGACCCAGTACTTC.

This clonotype was detected many times. The gene calls are TRBV28 and TRBJ1-3, with 12 bases fitting TRBD1. CDR1 is MDHEN and CDR2 is SYDVKM in the germline V gene. The CDR3 spans 15 residues. The junction had 5 bases not matched to a gene; V was cut back by 5 bases and J by 6 bases. CDR3 region: CASSPRDRGQNTIYF. As DNA, the CDR3 is TGTGCCAGCAGTCCGAGGGACAGGGGGCAAAACACCATATATTTT.

V gene TRBV11-1 combines with J gene TRBJ1-3; D unclear. Trimming took 3 bases from V and 2 from J, leaving 8 bases between them. The length of the CDR3 is 14 residues. Germline CDR1 reads SGHAT; CDR2 reads FQDESV (reference sequence). CDR3 sequence reads: CASSFFMAGNTIYF. CDR3 bases: TGTGCCAGCAGCTTCTTCATGGCTGGAAACACCATATATTTT.

The chain is built from TRBV7-3 and TRBJ2-3; D not resolved. V shed 3 bases and J shed 0 bases, with 10 bases lying between them. The CDR3 spans 15 residues. Germline CDR1 reads SGHTA; CDR2 reads FQGTGA. This CDR3 reads CASSLGSSSTDTQYF. The CDR3 DNA reads as TGTGCCAGCAGCTTGGGCAGCTCTAGCACAGATACGCAGTATTTT.

CDR3 in amino acids: CASSIRDRESEQFF. DNA of the CDR3: TGTGCCAGTAGTATCCGGGACAGGGAAAGTGAGCAGTTCTTC. The genes are TRBV19 and TRBJ2-1, with 9 bases aligning to TRBD1. V was clipped by 3 bases and J by 9 bases; unmatched bases: 6. The CDR3 is 14 amino acids. Germline V gives CDR1 LNHDA, CDR2 SQIVND (reference sequence). Looking up the rest from reference TRBV19 and TRBJ2-1 gives the full variable domain: DGGITQSPKYLFRKEGQNVTLSCEQNLNHDAMYWYRQDPGQGLRLIYYSQIVNDFQKGDIAEGYSVSREKKESFPLTVTSAQKNPTAFYLCASSIRDRESEQFFGPGTRLTVL.

This clonotype was counted ten times or more. V usage is TRBV18 and J usage is TRBJ2-7, with D perhaps given as TRBD1 or TRBD2 (8 bases each). The germline V gene encodes CDR1 KGHSH and CDR2 LQKENI. V lost 5 bases, J lost 2 bases, and 16 bases lay in between. This CDR3 has 15 amino acids. The CDR3 coding sequence is TGTGCCAGCTCAAGCACAGGGGGACTAGCCTACGAGCAGTACTTC. Protein sequence: CASSSTGGLAYEQYF.

There are a few counts of this clonotype. This chain links TRBV9 with TRBJ1-5; 7 bases line up with TRBD1. Germline values: CDR1 SGDLS, CDR2 YYNGEE. Trimming took 3 bases from V and 6 from J; bases not matched to a gene: 6. There are 14 residues in the CDR3. The DNA of the CDR3 is TGTGCCAGCAGCGCTGGGACAGCTCGTCAGCCCCAGCATTTT. Residues: CASSAGTARQPQHF. Full variable domain (outside the CDR3, taken from reference TRBV9 and TRBJ1-5): DSGVTQTPKHLITATGQRVTLRCSPRSGDLSVYWYQQSLDQGLQFLIQYYNGEERAKGNILERFSAQQFPDLHSELNLSSLELGDSALYFCASSAGTARQPQHFGDGTRLSIL.